The TCR beta chain described here comes from a study of tumor-infiltrating lymphocytes in oesophageal squamous cell carcinoma. TCRdb re-called the PCR reads through MiXCR, storing one row per CDR3 protein. The table lists about 19,000 distinct CDR3 sequences, over 40% of them singletons, with under 12% in the top ten. Germline V gene sequence: CDR1 MRHNA, CDR2 SNTAGT. V shed 8 bases, J shed 4 bases, and the junction held 7 bases outside the gene matches. CDR3 length: 15 residues. Specimen: normal esophageal tissue next to the tumor. The sequence came from a male donor with esophageal squamous cell carcinoma. V and J are TRBV6-4 and TRBJ2-3; the match to TRBD2 covers 12 bases. The CDR3 sequence: CASSSTSGSPDTQYF. The CDR3, as DNA: TGTGCCAGCTCCTCGACTAGCGGGAGTCCAGATACGCAGTATTTT.